This T cell receptor (beta chain) was profiled in a study of blood T cell repertoires in COVID-19. About the study: Italy, Spain and the United States were the sources of the convalescent and acute COVID-19 samples. In each case, the material was cDNA or gDNA derived from T cells, B-cell-depleted T cells, or PBMCs.

This clone occurred once. In the study's own analysis: Amplification with reference gene primers provided the estimates of nucleated cell counts. The data were produced by immunoSEQ multiplex PCR, yet TCRdb's version contains in-frame clones alone and is incomplete. V, J and clone size derive from that table, while D and trimming were established from the DNA sequence. This table holds about 120,000 clones, about 88% found once. J gave up 4 bases and V 3 bases, and 12 bases lay outside the gene matches. This CDR3 is 18 amino acids long. Germline loops: CDR1 ENHRY, CDR2 SYGVKD. The chain links TRBV10-3 to TRBJ1-2, with 12 nucleotides matching TRBD1. Sequenced: peripheral blood. The TCR originated in a woman of 80 years or more with acute or convalescent COVID-19. The CDR3 nucleotides read TGTGCCATCAGTGACTCACCCGGGACAGGGGGCGGAGGCTATGGCTACACCTTC. Residues: CAISDSPGTGGGGYGYTF.